The entry below describes one T cell receptor beta chain. This sample stems from a study of T cell changes during pregnancy in multiple sclerosis. Assay: immunoSEQ multiplex PCR; the TCRdb copy retains only in-frame clones and omits some. The sample holds 60,000 to 85,000 clones, around 94% seen once. This receptor was taken from a female donor with multiple sclerosis, enrolled in a pregnancy study. This specimen was peripheral blood, taken in the third trimester of pregnancy.

In DNA, the CDR3 is TGTGCCAGCAGCGTATTGACAGGGAAGGCTGGAAACACCATATATTTT. Encoded protein: CASSVLTGKAGNTIYF. The V and J genes are TRBV9 and TRBJ1-3, with TRBD1 matching 7 bases. The CDR3 length is 16 residues. In germline, CDR1 is SGDLS, CDR2 YYNGEE. V trimming: 1 base; J trimming: 2 bases; junction bases outside the gene matches: 6.